This entry describes one TCR beta chain. V shed 6 bases and J 3 bases; nucleotides not matched to a gene: 13. Germline V lookup: CDR1 SEHNR, CDR2 FQNEAQ (reference sequence). This CDR3 is 17 amino acids long. In the study's own analysis: Amplification of reference gene primers provided the estimated nucleated cell counts. Assay: immunoSEQ multiplex PCR; the TCRdb copy retains only in-frame clones and omits some. V and J calls and clone size are as listed in that table; D and trimming were resolved from the DNA. The sample contains 150,000 to 200,000 clones, about 88% of which appear only once. This sample is part of a study of blood T cell repertoires in COVID-19. Study-wide context: Some COVID-19 samples were acute and others convalescent; all came from the United States, Italy and Spain. T cells, B-cell-depleted T cells, or PBMCs provided the cDNA or gDNA that served as material.

The sequenced material came from peripheral blood. The sequence derives from a woman at least 80 years old in a cohort sampled during active or convalescent COVID-19. This rearrangement joins TRBV7-9 to TRBJ1-3, with 8 bases identical to TRBD1. This CDR3 is CASRLIPRQGFGNTIYF. The CDR3 DNA sequence: TGTGCCAGCAGACTTATCCCGCGACAGGGGTTTGGAAACACCATATATTTT.